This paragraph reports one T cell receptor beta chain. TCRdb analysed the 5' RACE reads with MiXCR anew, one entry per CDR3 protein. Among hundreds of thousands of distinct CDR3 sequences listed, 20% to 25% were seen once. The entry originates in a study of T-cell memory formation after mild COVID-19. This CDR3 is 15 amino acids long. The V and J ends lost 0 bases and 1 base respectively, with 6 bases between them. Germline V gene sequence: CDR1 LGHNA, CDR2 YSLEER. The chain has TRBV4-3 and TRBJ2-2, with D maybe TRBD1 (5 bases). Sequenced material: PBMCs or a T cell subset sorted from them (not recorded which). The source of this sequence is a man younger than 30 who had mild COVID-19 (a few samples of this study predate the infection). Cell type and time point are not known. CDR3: CASSQEGVNTGELFF. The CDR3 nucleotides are TGCGCCAGCAGCCAAGAAGGGGTGAACACCGGGGAGCTGTTTTTT.